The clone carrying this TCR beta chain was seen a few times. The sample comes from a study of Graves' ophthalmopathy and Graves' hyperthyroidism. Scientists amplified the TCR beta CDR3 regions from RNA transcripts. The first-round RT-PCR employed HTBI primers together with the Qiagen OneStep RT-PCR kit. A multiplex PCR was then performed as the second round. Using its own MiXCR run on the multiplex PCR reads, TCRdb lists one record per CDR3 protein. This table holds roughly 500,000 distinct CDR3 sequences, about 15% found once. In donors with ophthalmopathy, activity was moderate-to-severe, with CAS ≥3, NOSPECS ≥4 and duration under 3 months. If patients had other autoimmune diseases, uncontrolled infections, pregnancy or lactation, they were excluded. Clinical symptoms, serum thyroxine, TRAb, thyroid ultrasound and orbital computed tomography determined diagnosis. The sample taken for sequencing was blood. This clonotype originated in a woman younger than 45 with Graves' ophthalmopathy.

The CDR3: CSVRLAGDYTGELFF. The DNA of the CDR3 is TGCAGCGTTAGACTAGCGGGAGATTACACCGGGGAGCTGTTTTTT. The V gene is TRBV29-1, the J gene TRBJ2-2, with TRBD2 identical over 12 bases. CDR3 size: 15 residues. Per the germline V gene, CDR1 is SQVTM and CDR2 is ANQGSEA. V lost 5 bases to trimming and J lost 3 bases; unmatched junction nucleotides: 4.